This T cell receptor beta chain originates from a study of CD8+ T cells in alopecia areata. Whole-study context: Patients in the study were on tofacitinib for 6 to 18 months, then off it for 6 months. Study findings and constraints: Researchers report lesional scalp, most notably alopecia totalis/universalis, outstripped normal scalp in clonality.

To note about this clone: Its specificity is unknown. Other DNA sequences in this specimen translate into the identical CDR3.

Reverse transcription of extracted RNA yielded cDNA, which provided the sequencing template. Libraries were prepared by immunoSEQ multiplex PCR; TCRdb keeps only in-frame clonotypes and omits some of them. The sample lists 200,000 to 250,000 clones, approximately 61% seen once, with 1% to 1.5% in the top ten. Punch biopsies of lesional scalp, plus peripheral blood, were taken from alopecia areata patients. V was pared by 0 bases and J by 0 bases, with 0 bases between. The CDR3 spans 12 residues. Per germline, CDR1 ENHRY and CDR2 SYGVKD. J is TRBJ2-7 and V is TRBV10-3; D gene unclear. Sequenced here: CD4+ T cells sorted from blood, sampled at week 0. The source is a human donor with alopecia areata. The CDR3 region is CAISESSYEQYF. DNA for the CDR3: TGTGCCATCAGTGAGTCCTCCTACGAGCAGTACTTC.